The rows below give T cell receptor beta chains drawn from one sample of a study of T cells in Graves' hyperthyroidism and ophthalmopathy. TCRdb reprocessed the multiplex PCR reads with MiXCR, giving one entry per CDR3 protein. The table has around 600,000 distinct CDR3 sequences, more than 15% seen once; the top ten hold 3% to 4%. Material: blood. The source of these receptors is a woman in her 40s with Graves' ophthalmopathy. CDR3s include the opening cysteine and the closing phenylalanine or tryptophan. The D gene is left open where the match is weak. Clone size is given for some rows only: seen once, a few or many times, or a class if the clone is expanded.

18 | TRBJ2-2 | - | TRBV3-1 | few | CASSQEVGLARNTGELFF | TGTGCCAGCAGCCAAGAAGTAGGGCTAGCGAGGAACACCGGGGAGCTGTTTTTT
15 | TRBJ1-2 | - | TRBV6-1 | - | CASSEAGLVGKGYTF | TGTGCCAGCAGTGAAGCAGGTCTAGTTGGGAAGGGCTACACCTTC
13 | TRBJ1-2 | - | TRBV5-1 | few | CASAAQDSLGYTF | TGCGCCAGCGCGGCACAGGACAGTCTTGGCTACACCTTC
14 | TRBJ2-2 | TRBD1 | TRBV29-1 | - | CSVLGQVNTGELFF | TGCAGCGTTCTTGGACAGGTGAACACCGGGGAGCTGTTTTTT
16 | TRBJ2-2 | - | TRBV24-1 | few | CATSNSDRPASGELFF | TGTGCCACCAGTAATTCTGACAGGCCCGCGTCCGGGGAGCTGTTTTTT
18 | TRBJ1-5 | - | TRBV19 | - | CASSESGGRGFGNQPQHF | TGTGCCAGTAGTGAAAGTGGCGGCAGGGGTTTCGGCAATCAGCCCCAGCATTTT
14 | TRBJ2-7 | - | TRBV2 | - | CASISVFSSDEQYF | TGTGCCAGCATTTCAGTGTTTTCTTCGGACGAGCAGTACTTC
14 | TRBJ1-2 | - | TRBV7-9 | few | CASSLEGFGYGYTF | TGTGCCAGCAGCTTAGAGGGTTTTGGCTATGGCTACACCTTC
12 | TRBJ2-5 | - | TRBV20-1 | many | CSAKIEVETQYF | TGCAGTGCGAAGATAGAGGTAGAGACCCAGTACTTC
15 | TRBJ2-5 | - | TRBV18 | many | CASSPPGQAQETQYF | TGTGCCAGCTCACCACCGGGGCAGGCGCAAGAGACCCAGTACTTC
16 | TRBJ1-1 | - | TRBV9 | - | CASSPRWDISSTEAFF | TGTGCCAGCAGCCCCAGATGGGACATTTCTTCCACTGAAGCTTTCTTT
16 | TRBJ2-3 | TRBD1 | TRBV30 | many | CAWSAGTGTSTDTQYF | TGTGCCTGGAGTGCGGGGACAGGGACCAGCACAGATACGCAGTATTTT
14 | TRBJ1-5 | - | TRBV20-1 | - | CSAPLGGLNQPQHF | TGCAGTGCTCCACTGGGGGGGCTCAATCAGCCCCAGCATTTT
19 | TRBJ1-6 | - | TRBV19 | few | CASSKKTENRNSYNSPLHF | TGTGCCAGTAGCAAGAAGACAGAGAATCGTAACTCCTATAATTCACCCCTCCACTTT
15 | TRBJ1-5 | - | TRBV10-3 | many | CAISEAGGSNQPQHF | TGTGCCATCAGTGAAGCGGGGGGGAGCAATCAGCCCCAGCATTTT
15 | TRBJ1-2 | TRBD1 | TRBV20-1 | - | CSARDPGQVGYGYTF | TGCAGTGCTAGAGACCCCGGACAGGTCGGCTATGGCTACACCTTC
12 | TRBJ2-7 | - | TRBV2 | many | CASSEAWGPLYF | TGTGCCAGCAGTGAAGCGTGGGGTCCATTGTACTTC
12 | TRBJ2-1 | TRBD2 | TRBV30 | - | CASTGLVTEQFF | TGTGCCTCGACGGGACTAGTTACTGAGCAGTTCTTC
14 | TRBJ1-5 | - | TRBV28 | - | CASSFIYSNQPQHF | TGTGCCAGCAGTTTTATTTATAGCAATCAGCCCCAGCATTTT
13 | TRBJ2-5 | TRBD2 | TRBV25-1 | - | CASGLAGVGPQYF | TGTGCCTCCGGACTAGCGGGAGTTGGGCCCCAGTACTTC
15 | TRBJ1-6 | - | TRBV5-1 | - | CASSLGPAEGSPLHF | TGCGCCAGCAGCTTGGGGCCTGCAGAGGGATCACCCCTCCACTTT
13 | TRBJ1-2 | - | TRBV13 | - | CATSDSHYRRYTF | TGTGCCACTAGTGACAGTCACTATCGGCGCTACACCTTC
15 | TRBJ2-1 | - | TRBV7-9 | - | CASSNPGRGYNEQFF | TGTGCCAGCAGCAACCCAGGGAGGGGGTACAATGAGCAGTTCTTC
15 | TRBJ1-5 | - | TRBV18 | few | CASSPNTGQGQPQHF | TGTGCCAGCTCACCAAACACGGGGCAGGGTCAGCCCCAGCATTTT
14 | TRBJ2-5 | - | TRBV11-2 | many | CASSFRLVEETQYF | TGTGCCAGCAGCTTCCGGTTGGTTGAAGAGACCCAGTACTTC
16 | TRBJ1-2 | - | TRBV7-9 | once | CASSLPATGTFVGYTF | TGTGCCAGCAGCTTGCCAGCGACAGGAACCTTCGTTGGCTACACCTTC
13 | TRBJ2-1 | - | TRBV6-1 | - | CASSDGQYNEQFF | TGTGCCAGCAGTGACGGACAGTACAATGAGCAGTTCTTC
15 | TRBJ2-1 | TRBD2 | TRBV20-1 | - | CSANPGTSLYNEQFF | TGCAGTGCCAATCCCGGGACTAGCCTCTACAATGAGCAGTTCTTC
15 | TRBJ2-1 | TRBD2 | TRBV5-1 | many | CASSLTGGLYNEQFF | TGCGCCAGCAGCTTGACGGGGGGGCTCTACAATGAGCAGTTCTTC
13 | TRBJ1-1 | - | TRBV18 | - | CASSSTEGTEAFF | TGTGCCAGCTCATCAACCGAGGGCACTGAAGCTTTCTTT
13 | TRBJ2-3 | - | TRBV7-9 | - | CASSLHLADTQYF | TGTGCCAGCAGCTTACACTTGGCAGATACGCAGTATTTT
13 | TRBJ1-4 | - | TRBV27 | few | CASSSGSREKLFF | TGTGCCAGCAGTTCCGGGTCTCGGGAAAAACTGTTTTTT
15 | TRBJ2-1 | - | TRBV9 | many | CASSATGSSYNEQFF | TGTGCCAGCAGCGCTACCGGGAGCTCCTACAATGAGCAGTTCTTC
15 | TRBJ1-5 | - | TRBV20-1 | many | CSVGQETSGNQPQHF | TGCAGTGTAGGGCAGGAGACCTCGGGCAATCAGCCCCAGCATTTT
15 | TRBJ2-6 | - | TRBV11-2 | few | CASSLHVSGANVLTF | TGTGCCAGCAGCTTACATGTCTCTGGGGCCAACGTCCTGACTTTC
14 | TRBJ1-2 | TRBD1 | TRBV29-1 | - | CSVEDQGARYGYTF | TGCAGCGTTGAAGATCAGGGGGCGCGCTATGGCTACACCTTC
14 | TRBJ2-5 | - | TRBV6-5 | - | CASSYSQGQETQYF | TGTGCCAGCAGTTACTCACAGGGTCAAGAGACCCAGTACTTC
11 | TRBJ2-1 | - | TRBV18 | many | CASSLDNEQFF | TGTGCCAGCTCACTCGACAATGAGCAGTTCTTC
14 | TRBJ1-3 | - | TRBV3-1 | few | CASSQDPSGNTIYF | TGTGCCAGCAGCCAAGATCCCAGTGGAAACACCATATATTTT
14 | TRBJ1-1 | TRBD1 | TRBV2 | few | CASRDRGANTEAFF | TGTGCCAGCAGGGACAGGGGGGCGAACACTGAAGCTTTCTTT
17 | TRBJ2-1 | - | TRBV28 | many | CASSLSSLSPQYNEQFF | TGTGCCAGCAGTTTATCCTCTCTGTCCCCTCAATACAATGAGCAGTTCTTC
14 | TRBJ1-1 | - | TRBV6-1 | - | CASTRNRQVTEAFF | TGTGCCAGCACCCGAAACCGACAGGTCACTGAAGCTTTCTTT
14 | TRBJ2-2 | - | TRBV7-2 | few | CASSLGTRTGELFF | TGTGCCAGCAGCTTAGGAACTAGGACCGGGGAGCTGTTTTTT
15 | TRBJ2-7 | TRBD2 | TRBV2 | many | CASSDGLAGLYEQYF | TGTGCCAGCAGCGACGGACTAGCGGGGCTCTACGAGCAGTACTTC
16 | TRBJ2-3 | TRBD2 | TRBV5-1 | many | CASSLPLGRETDTQYF | TGCGCCAGCAGCTTGCCCCTGGGGCGGGAGACAGATACGCAGTATTTT
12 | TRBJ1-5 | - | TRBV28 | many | CASRPGNQPQHF | TGTGCCAGCAGACCTGGCAATCAGCCCCAGCATTTT
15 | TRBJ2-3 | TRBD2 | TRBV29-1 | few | CSYGRLAGGTDTQYF | TGCAGCTATGGGCGTCTAGCGGGTGGAACAGATACGCAGTATTTT
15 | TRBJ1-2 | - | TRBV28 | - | CASSSASWTGMGYTF | TGTGCCAGCAGTTCCGCCTCTTGGACCGGGATGGGCTACACCTTC
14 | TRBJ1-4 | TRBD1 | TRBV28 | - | CASGGQGVREKLFF | TGTGCCAGCGGAGGACAGGGCGTTCGTGAAAAACTGTTTTTT
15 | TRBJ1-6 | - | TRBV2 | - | CASRRTDQNNSPLHF | TGTGCCAGCAGGAGGACAGACCAGAATAATTCACCCCTCCACTTT
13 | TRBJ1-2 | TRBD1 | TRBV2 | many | CAGHRQGVYGYTF | TGTGCCGGCCATCGACAGGGGGTGTATGGCTACACCTTC